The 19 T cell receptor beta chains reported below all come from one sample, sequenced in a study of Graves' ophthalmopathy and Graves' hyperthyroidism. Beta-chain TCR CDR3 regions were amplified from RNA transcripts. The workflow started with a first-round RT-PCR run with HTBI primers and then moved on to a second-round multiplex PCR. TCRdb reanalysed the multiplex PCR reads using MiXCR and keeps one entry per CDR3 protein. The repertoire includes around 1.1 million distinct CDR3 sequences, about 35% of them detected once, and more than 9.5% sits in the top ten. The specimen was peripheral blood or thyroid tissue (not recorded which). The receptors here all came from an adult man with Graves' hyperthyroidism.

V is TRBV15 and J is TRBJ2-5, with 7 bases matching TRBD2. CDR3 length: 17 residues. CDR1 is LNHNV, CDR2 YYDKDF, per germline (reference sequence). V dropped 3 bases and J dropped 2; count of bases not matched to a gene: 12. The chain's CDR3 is CATSSEWGGRVQETQYF. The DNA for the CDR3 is TGTGCCACCAGCAGTGAATGGGGGGGTAGGGTACAAGAGACCCAGTACTTC.

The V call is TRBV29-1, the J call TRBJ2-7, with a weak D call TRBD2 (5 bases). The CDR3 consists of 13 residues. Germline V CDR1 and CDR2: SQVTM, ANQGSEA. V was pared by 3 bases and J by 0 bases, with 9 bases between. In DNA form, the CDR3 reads TGCAGCGTTGACGGGGTTGTCTCCTACGAGCAGTACTTC. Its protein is CSVDGVVSYEQYF.

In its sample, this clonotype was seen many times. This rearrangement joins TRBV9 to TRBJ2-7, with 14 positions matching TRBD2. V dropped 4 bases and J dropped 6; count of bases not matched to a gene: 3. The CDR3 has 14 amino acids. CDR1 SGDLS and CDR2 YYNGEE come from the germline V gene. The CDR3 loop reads CASSTGLAGVEQYF. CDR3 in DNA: TGTGCCAGCAGCACGGGACTAGCGGGAGTCGAGCAGTACTTC.

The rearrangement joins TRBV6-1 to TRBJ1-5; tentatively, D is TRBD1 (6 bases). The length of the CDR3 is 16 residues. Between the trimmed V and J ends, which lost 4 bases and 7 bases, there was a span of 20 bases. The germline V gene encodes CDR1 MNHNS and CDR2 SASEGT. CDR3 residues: CASSATHRVRLQPQHF. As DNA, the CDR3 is TGTGCCAGCAGTGCCACACACAGGGTTCGCTTGCAGCCCCAGCATTTT.

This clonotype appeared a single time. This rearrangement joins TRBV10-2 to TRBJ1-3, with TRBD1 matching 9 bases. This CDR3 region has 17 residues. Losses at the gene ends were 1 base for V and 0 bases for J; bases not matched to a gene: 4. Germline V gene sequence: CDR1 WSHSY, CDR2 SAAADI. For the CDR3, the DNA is TGCGCCAGCAGTGAGTGGACAGGGGACTACTCTGGAAACACCATATATTTT. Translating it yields CASSEWTGDYSGNTIYF.

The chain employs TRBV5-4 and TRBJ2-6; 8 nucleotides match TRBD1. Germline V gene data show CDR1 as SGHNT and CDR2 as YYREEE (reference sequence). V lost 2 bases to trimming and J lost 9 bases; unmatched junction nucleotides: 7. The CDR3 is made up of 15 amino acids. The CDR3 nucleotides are TGTGCCAGCAGCTTAATTTCAGGGGGCTACAACGTCCTGACTTTC. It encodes CASSLISGGYNVLTF.

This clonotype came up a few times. The CDR3 nucleotides are TGCAGCGTTGCTTTGGGGGGCAGGAGATATGGCTACACCTTC. Its translation: CSVALGGRRYGYTF. The V gene is TRBV29-1, the J gene TRBJ1-2; perhaps TRBD1 as D (6 bases). V lost 4 bases and J lost 5, with 17 bases in between. Germline assignment: CDR1 SQVTM and CDR2 ANQGSEA. This CDR3 has 14 residues. Together with reference TRBV29-1 and TRBJ1-2, the CDR3 gives the full variable domain: SAVISQKPSRDICQRGTSLTIQCQVDSQVTMMFWYRQQPGQSLTLIATANQGSEATYESGFVIDKFPISRPNLTFSTLTVSNMSPEDSSIYLCSVALGGRRYGYTFGSGTRLTVV.

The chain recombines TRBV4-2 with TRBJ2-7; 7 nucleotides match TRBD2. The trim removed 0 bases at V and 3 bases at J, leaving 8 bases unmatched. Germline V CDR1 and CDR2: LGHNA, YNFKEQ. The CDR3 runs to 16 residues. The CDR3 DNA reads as TGTGCCAGCAGCCAAGATTGGCGGGAGCGCAACTACGAGCAGTACTTC. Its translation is CASSQDWRERNYEQYF.

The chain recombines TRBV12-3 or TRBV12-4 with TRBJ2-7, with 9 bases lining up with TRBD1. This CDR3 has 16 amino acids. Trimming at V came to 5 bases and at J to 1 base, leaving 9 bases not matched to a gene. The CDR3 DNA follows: TGTGCCAGCAGTGCGACAGGGGGAAGTAGGTCCTACGAGCAGTACTTC. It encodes CASSATGGSRSYEQYF.

CDR3 loop: CASSPPGISGRPSEYF. In nucleotides, the CDR3 is TGTGCCAGCTCACCGCCGGGGATTAGCGGGAGGCCTTCGGAGTACTTC. The chain carries TRBV18 and TRBJ2-5; TRBD2 aligns across 10 bases. J lost 12 bases, V lost 3 bases, and 16 bases had no gene match. In germline, CDR1 is KGHSH, CDR2 LQKENI. The CDR3 contains 16 residues. Complete variable domain (other parts from reference TRBV18 and TRBJ2-5): NAGVMQNPRHLVRRRGQEARLRCSPMKGHSHVYWYRQLPEEGLKFMVYLQKENIIDESGMPKERFSAEFPKEGPSILRIQQVVRGDSAAYFCASSPPGISGRPSEYFGPGTRLLVL.

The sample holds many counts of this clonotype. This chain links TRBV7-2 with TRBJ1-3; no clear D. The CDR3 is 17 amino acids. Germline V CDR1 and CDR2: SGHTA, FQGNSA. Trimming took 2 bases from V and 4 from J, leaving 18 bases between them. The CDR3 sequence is CASSLFPVRMSGNTIYF. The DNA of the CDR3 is TGTGCCAGCAGCTTATTCCCCGTTCGAATGTCGGGAAACACCATATATTTT.

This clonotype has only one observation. CDR3 bases: TGTGCCAGCAGTTTCTGGACAGGCAAGAATAATTCACCCCTCCACTTT. Translating it yields CASSFWTGKNNSPLHF. The rearrangement uses TRBV6-1 and TRBJ1-6, with TRBD1 matching over 7 bases. This CDR3 is built from 16 residues. CDR1 and CDR2 from the germline V gene are MNHNS and SASEGT. Trimming cost V 5 bases and J 5 bases; bases outside gene matches: 9.

For the CDR3, the DNA is TGTGCCAGCAGCGCCCCCGGGGGGAGAAGTACCGGGGAGCTGTTTTTT. Its translation: CASSAPGGRSTGELFF. This chain links TRBV9 with TRBJ2-2; 7 positions match TRBD2. CDR3 length equals 16 residues. Germline V gene data show CDR1 as SGDLS and CDR2 as YYNGEE. J gave up 5 bases and V 3 bases, and 10 bases lay outside the gene matches.

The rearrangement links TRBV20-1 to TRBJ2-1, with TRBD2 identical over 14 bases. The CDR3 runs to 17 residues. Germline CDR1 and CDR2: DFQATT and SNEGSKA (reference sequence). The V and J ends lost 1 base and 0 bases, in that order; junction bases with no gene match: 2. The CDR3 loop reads CSARVGLAGDSYNEQFF. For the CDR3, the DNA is TGCAGTGCTAGAGTGGGACTAGCGGGAGACTCCTACAATGAGCAGTTCTTC.

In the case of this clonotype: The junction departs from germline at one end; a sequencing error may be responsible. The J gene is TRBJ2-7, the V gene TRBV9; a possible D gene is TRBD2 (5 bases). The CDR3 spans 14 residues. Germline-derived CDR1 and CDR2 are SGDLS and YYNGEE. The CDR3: CAGSVASGGGEQYF. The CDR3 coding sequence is TGTGCCGGCAGCGTAGCTAGTGGTGGAGGCGAGCAGTACTTC.

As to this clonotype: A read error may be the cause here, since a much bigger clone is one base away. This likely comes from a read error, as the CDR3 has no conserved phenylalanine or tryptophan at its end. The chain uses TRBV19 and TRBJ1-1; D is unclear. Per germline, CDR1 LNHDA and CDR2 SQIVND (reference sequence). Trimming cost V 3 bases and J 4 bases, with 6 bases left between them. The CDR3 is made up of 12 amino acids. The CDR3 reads CASSMVSTEAFS. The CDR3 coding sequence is TGTGCCAGTAGTATGGTGAGCACTGAAGCTTTCTCT.

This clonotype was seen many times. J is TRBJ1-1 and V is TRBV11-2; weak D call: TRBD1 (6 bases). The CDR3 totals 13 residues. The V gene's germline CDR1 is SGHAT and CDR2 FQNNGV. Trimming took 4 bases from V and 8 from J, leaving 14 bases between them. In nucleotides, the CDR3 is TGTGCCAGCAGCTCACAGGGTGTGGGGGAAGCTTTCTTT. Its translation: CASSSQGVGEAFF. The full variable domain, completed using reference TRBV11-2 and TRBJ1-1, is EAGVAQSPRYKIIEKRQSVAFWCNPISGHATLYWYQQILGQGPKLLIQFQNNGVVDDSQLPKDRFSAERLKGVDSTLKIQPAKLEDSAVYLCASSSQGVGEAFFGQGTRLTVV.

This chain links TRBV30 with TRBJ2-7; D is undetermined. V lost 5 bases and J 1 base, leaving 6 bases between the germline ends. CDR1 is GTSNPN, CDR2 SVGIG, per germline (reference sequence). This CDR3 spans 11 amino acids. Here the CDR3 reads CAWGRSYEQYF. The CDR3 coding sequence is TGTGCCTGGGGTCGTTCCTACGAGCAGTACTTC.

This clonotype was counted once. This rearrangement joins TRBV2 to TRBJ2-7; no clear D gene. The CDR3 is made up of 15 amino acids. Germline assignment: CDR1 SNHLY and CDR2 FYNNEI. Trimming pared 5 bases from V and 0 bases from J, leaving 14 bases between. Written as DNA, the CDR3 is TGTGCCAGCAGTAACCTAGTTGCCCTCTCCTACGAGCAGTACTTC. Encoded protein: CASSNLVALSYEQYF.